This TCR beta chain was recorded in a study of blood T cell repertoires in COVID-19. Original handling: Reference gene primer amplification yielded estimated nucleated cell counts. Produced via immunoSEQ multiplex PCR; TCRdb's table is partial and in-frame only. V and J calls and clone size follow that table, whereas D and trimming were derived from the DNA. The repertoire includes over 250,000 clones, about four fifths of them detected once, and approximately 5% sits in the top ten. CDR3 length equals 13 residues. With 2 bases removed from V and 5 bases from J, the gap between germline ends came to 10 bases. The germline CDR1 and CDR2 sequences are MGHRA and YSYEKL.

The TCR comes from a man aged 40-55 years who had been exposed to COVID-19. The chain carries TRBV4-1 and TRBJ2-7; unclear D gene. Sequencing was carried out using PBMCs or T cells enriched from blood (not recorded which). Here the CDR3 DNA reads TGCGCCAGCAGCCAACCGGTCACCCACGAGCAGTACTTC. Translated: CASSQPVTHEQYF.